Here is one T cell receptor (beta chain) with its context. This clone was counted only a few times. No antigen is known for it. No per-base quality is available; no much larger clone lies one base away. This entry belongs to a study of cytomegalovirus exposure and HLA in healthy donors (dated by TCRdb to about 2017). Looking at the study overall: In an earlier analysis of about 560 of the donors, 276 Gb of sequence data and approximately 100 million unique TCR beta sequences from 180 million or so T cells were reported. A separate validation cohort of over a hundred different subjects was used in addition to the roughly 620-subject first cohort. Roughly 300 gigabases of sequencing data and tens of millions of unique TCR sequences were included in an early release covering over 600 HLA-typed donors. Donor age, sex, ethnicity and CMV serostatus were compiled alongside the repertoire data. The study profiled the T cell repertoires of 550 to 700 subjects by immunosequencing and related them to cytomegalovirus serostatus. On average, 235,054 unique TCR beta nucleotide sequences were sequenced per donor among 398 genotyped donors of the cohort, with 15% to 20% of those sequences being non-productive. Typing coverage differed by locus: A, B, C, DRB1 and DQB1 were typed in roughly 629-640 donors, DQA1 in 500 to 550, DPA1 in over 600, and DPB1 in around 490. Four or five DR-DQ haplotypes were treated as single units for association and clustering because of strong linkage in the cohort. HLA typing included class I and class II loci at four-digit resolution. Of the roughly 400 genotyped donors, over 80% were placed in the genetic ancestry cluster associated with self-reported Caucasian donors. An earlier analysis of 500 to 750 of the donors applied high-throughput TCR beta sequencing to assess whether each TCR beta V gene segment acted as functional or pseudogenic. In the later analysis, no new phenotypic data were used to find candidate immune exposures; instead, reliance was placed on TCR beta sequences and their occurrence across donors. The aim of the study was to test whether cataloging public T cell receptors could identify signatures of past pathogen exposure. A later analysis re-examined previously published TCR beta repertoires from roughly 720 donors and added high-resolution HLA genotyping to investigate patterns of TCR occurrence. High-throughput TCR immunosequencing, statistical association of individual TCRs with disease status, and machine learning were combined to predict cytomegalovirus infection status. All discovery cohort repertoires had been generated on a single sequencing platform. A later genetic analysis took genome-wide SNP genotypes for about 55% of the 666 donors and used that subset as a discovery cohort. General conclusions and limits of the study: Some IMGT-functional V segments, including TRBV6-2 and TRBV6-3, could not be told apart with the 87-base-pair reads, so those segments were excluded. Strong co-occurrence of HLA alleles, especially DR and DQ, made assigning TCR associations to individual alleles difficult. Several of the top co-occurrence clusters appeared to be linked to parvovirus B19, influenza, CMV and Epstein-Barr virus, according to a later analysis. A later analysis found that most CMV-associated TCR beta chains appeared HLA-restricted, with HLA associations seemingly driven largely by CMV exposure. In the study, 150 to 200 TCR beta chains were listed as associated with cytomegalovirus. In an earlier analysis of around 600 of the donors, most TCR beta V segments appeared in productive rearrangements about 87% or about 30% of the time, broadly matching IMGT annotations. A further reported finding was that TCR beta sequences accurately predicted the HLA-A and HLA-B alleles for most subjects in the first cohort. A later analysis associated around 16,000 TCR beta sequences with specific HLA alleles at a false discovery rate of 0.05. In a later analysis, HLA-associated TCR beta chains showed more clonal expansion and lower generation probabilities than non-associated chains that were equally common. In a later genetic analysis, fewer N-insertions in productive TCRs were reported among donors in an Asian-associated ancestry cluster than the roughly 640-donor mean. Across donors, most TCR sequences were observed very rarely, whereas some public TCRs were present in many individuals. Correlated functional status among segregating V segments might reflect linkage disequilibrium, but an unknown experimental factor could not be ruled out. About 15 rarely observed V segments, including chromosome 9 orphons, were excluded from the earlier analysis of about 600 of the donors because counts were too low. Cytomegalovirus status was reported to be diagnosed by the classifier with high specificity and sensitivity in both the original and validation cohorts. The presence/absence analyses assumed that sequencing depth was roughly uniform across donors, and that assumption may not be true. In this cohort, only TCR beta chains were sequenced, and detectable features were limited by the absence of alpha or paired-chain data. A later analysis found that TCR association rates varied across HLA loci, with DRB1 alleles showing the most associated TCRs and HLA-C alleles the fewest. Because HLA typing was missing for some donors at each locus, association tests included only the typed subset. In vitro tests confirmed that a few of the cytomegalovirus-associated TCR beta chains recognize cytomegalovirus antigens. The authors suggested that the approach could potentially be generalized to other disease states and immunological phenotypes. CMV serostatus was the only immune exposure information available for the cohort. A group of highly shared sequence variants was considered likely to be a technical artifact of the sequencing pipeline. V-gene and J-gene trimming of TCR beta chains was associated with a missense DCLRE1C variant in a later genetic analysis, and the association was replicated in an independent cohort.

In total, just over 650 healthy bone marrow donors made up the cohort. At the time of sampling, every cohort member was nominally healthy, though immune exposures that went unrecorded were likely present. Of the roughly 700 cohort members, more than 250 had a positive CMV serostatus and just over 350 had a negative one, while no CMV serostatus was recorded for the donor. A peripheral blood sample was provided by each donor, and peripheral blood mononuclear cells were used for TCR beta sequencing. The Qiagen DNeasy Blood Extraction Kit was used to extract genomic DNA from the blood cell samples. The receptor library was made with the immunoSEQ multiplex PCR assay. The multiplex PCR relied on a mix of 60 forward primers for TCR Vbeta segments and 13 reverse primers for TCR Jbeta segments. The CDR3 region of rearranged TCR beta genes was amplified from genomic DNA with a multiplex PCR assay. Amplified TCR beta libraries were sequenced as 87-base-pair reads on the Illumina HiSeq System. For the original study's pipeline: In a later analysis, some 80 million unique TCR beta chains were counted across the 500 to 850 repertoires, and approximately 11 million of these chains were shared by at least two donors. A nearest-neighbor algorithm error-corrected the raw reads and collapsed the reads into unique sequences, merging closely related sequences to remove PCR and sequencing errors. To assign V, D and J gene segments, CDR3 sequences were aligned to IMGT reference sequences. Each retained sequence needed at least a six-nucleotide match to both a V gene segment and a J gene segment. Rearrangements were called productive when the CDR3 lacked stop codons and stayed in frame with V and J; all others were non-productive. Following IMGT convention, CDR3 was defined as the stretch from the second conserved V-encoded cysteine to the conserved J-encoded phenylalanine. The earlier analysis of about 590 of the donors excluded sequences that lacked an unambiguous match to a single V gene segment. An earlier analysis of a few hundred of the donors classified V segments as functional when productive rearrangements were above 56.7% and as segregating when the standard deviation between donors was above 5%. A statistical classification framework was built to diagnose cytomegalovirus status from the catalog of TCR beta chain sequences. In a later analysis, TCR nucleotide sequences were compared against IMGT/GENE-DB human TR gene sequences so that V and J genes could be assigned. A later analysis assigned CDR3 sequences and most-parsimonious VDJ recombination scenarios with the TCRdist pipeline. A later analysis defined each TCR beta chain by its CDR3 amino acid sequence plus V-gene family, and excluded reads lacking a unique V-gene family. As a way to deal with suspected cross-contamination and a sequencing artifact, a later analysis dropped nearly 600 nucleotide sequences that were highly shared and had low generation probability. For each public chain, a later analysis derived a clonal expansion index from normalized ranks of inferred template counts within each repertoire. A later analysis computed generation probabilities with a VDJ recombination model fitted to out-of-frame rearrangements, and checked the results against IGoR. In a later analysis, hypergeometric tests were used to score TCR-TCR, TCR-HLA and TCR-CMV co-occurrence, with a repertoire-size bias correction applied to TCR pairs. A later analysis estimated false discovery rates by permuting HLA or CMV assignments 20 times. In a later analysis, co-occurring TCRs were grouped with DBSCAN, and TCRdist sequence similarity was added when clustering was performed within HLA-allele-positive subsets. Repertoires with fewer than 30,000 or more than 120,000 public chains were left out of co-occurrence clustering, as were about 5 repertoires with anomalous nucleotide sharing. Held by TCRdb, this immuneACCESS table contains in-frame sequences only and omits some clones. Under half of the omission traces to an unresolved V gene where checked; the cause of the rest is unknown. V and J calls and clone size follow that table, whereas D and trimming were derived from the DNA. In all, the sample holds over 95,000 clones, and 74% of those were seen once. The biggest ten clones account for 2% to 2.5% of the sample.

The CDR3, cysteine through phenylalanine, is 14 amino acids long. Only the CDR3 portion is preserved as DNA: 42 bases, with reading frame beginning at the first base. CDR1 is given as SNHLY and CDR2 as FYNNEI, both from the germline V gene. Clipping removes 7 bases from V and 3 bases from J, with 8 as the unmatched junction base count. The V gene is TRBV2 and the J gene is TRBJ2-7; 8 junctional bases match TRBD2. Sequencing input: PBMCs. The receptor was isolated from a human donor in good health. CDR3 protein: CASTSGTRGYEQYF. The bases are TGTGCCAGCACCTCCGGGACTAGGGGCTACGAGCAGTACTTC.